What follows are 17 T cell receptor beta chains derived from one specimen sequenced in a study of control samples from healthy donors and cancer patients. Clones were sequenced by immunoSEQ multiplex PCR, and TCRdb holds only the in-frame ones, with some missing. The data contain about 100,000 clones, approximately 90% of them singletons. Input material: blood. The origin of the receptors is a woman aged 18-29 years in good health.

The rearrangement joins TRBV5-1 to TRBJ1-4; 9 bases line up with TRBD1. Germline V gene sequence: CDR1 SGHRS, CDR2 YFSETQ. J lost 7 bases, V lost 4 bases, and 8 bases had no gene match. The CDR3 spans 15 residues. CDR3 region: CASSPGDRASEKLFF. CDR3 nucleotides: TGCGCCAGCAGCCCAGGGGACAGGGCCTCTGAAAAACTGTTTTTT.

This sequence joins TRBV6-5 and TRBJ2-3, with D possibly matching TRBD1 (6 bases). Germline CDR1 is MNHEY and CDR2 is SVGAGI. CDR3 size: 16 residues. V was shortened by 2 bases and J by 2 bases, with 14 bases between the two germline ends. The CDR3 nucleotides read TGTGCCAGCAGTTACGTGGGGGCCGGAGACACAGATACGCAGTATTTT. This sequence encodes CASSYVGAGDTDTQYF.

CDR3 sequence: CASSQQWGTEAFF. Written as DNA, the CDR3 is TGTGCCAGCAGCCAACAGTGGGGCACTGAAGCTTTCTTT. This chain uses TRBV14 with TRBJ1-1; D not resolved. Germline V gene data show CDR1 as SGHDN and CDR2 as FVKESK. With 2 bases removed from V and 4 bases from J, the gap between germline ends came to 8 bases. This CDR3 is 13 amino acids long.

The J gene is TRBJ2-3, the V gene TRBV12-3 or TRBV12-4; D is unresolved. The CDR3 sequence is 11 residues long. Trimming stripped 6 bases from V and 6 bases from J, with 7 bases between. The CDR3 region has the DNA TGTGCCAGCAGGACTCTGGATACGCAGTATTTT. The encoded protein is CASRTLDTQYF.

This sequence joins TRBV6-5 and TRBJ2-7; 8 nucleotides align to TRBD1. The CDR3 has 13 residues. The germline V gene has CDR1 MNHEY and CDR2 SVGAGI. V trimming: 5 bases; J trimming: 2 bases; junction bases outside the gene matches: 2. CDR3: CASSRTGPYEQYF. The CDR3 DNA is TGTGCCAGCAGTCGGACAGGGCCCTACGAGCAGTACTTC.

This sequence joins TRBV6-4 and TRBJ2-2; no firm D call. V was shortened by 3 bases and J by 4 bases, with 9 bases between the two germline ends. The CDR3 runs to 14 residues. Germline V gene data show CDR1 as MRHNA and CDR2 as SNTAGT. CDR3 amino acids: CASSERAATGELFF. The DNA for the CDR3 is TGTGCCAGCAGTGAAAGGGCGGCCACCGGGGAGCTGTTTTTT.

V and J are TRBV4-1 and TRBJ1-5; TRBD1 might be the D (5 bases). The V gene's germline CDR1 is MGHRA and CDR2 YSYEKL. Trimming removed 9 bases at V and 0 bases at J, with 15 bases between. There are 15 residues in the CDR3. The CDR3 DNA sequence: TGCGCCAGTTCGACAGAATTGTATAGCAATCAGCCCCAGCATTTT. Protein product: CASSTELYSNQPQHF.

The rearrangement links TRBV7-3 to TRBJ1-1; D is ambiguous. CDR1 is SGHTA and CDR2 is FQGTGA in the germline V gene. V shed 5 bases and J shed 3 bases, with 10 bases lying between them. The CDR3 is 13 residues long. This CDR3 reads CASSPPSDTEAFF. CDR3 in DNA: TGTGCCAGCAGCCCCCCCTCGGACACTGAAGCTTTCTTT.

The chain is built from TRBV11-2 and TRBJ2-5; 7 nucleotides align to TRBD2. V gave up 0 bases and J gave up 6 bases; unmatched junction bases: 13. This CDR3 region has 17 residues. Germline values: CDR1 SGHAT, CDR2 FQNNGV. The CDR3 reads CASSLEVLRGRGKTQYF. The CDR3 DNA follows: TGTGCCAGCAGCTTAGAGGTCTTACGGGGGAGGGGAAAGACCCAGTACTTC.

The rearrangement joins TRBV27 to TRBJ1-5; 7 positions match TRBD1. Trimming took 5 bases from V and 7 from J; bases not matched to a gene: 8. CDR3 length equals 14 residues. Germline V gene data show CDR1 as MNHEY and CDR2 as SMNVEV (reference sequence). CDR3 nucleotide sequence: TGTGCCAGCAGTCCGCGACAGGGTGGGCAGCCCCAGCATTTT. This sequence encodes CASSPRQGGQPQHF.

The rearrangement uses TRBV10-2 and TRBJ1-5; no definite D call. Germline lookup yields CDR1 WSHSY and CDR2 SAAADI. There are 14 residues in the CDR3. The V end lost 3 bases, the J end lost 0 bases, and 6 bases lay between the germline ends. The CDR3 reads CASSEVDSNQPQHF. The DNA for the CDR3 is TGCGCCAGCAGTGAAGTGGATAGCAATCAGCCCCAGCATTTT.

The V gene is TRBV12-5, the J gene TRBJ1-5; D gene unclear. Germline assignment: CDR1 LGHNT and CDR2 FRNRAP. The CDR3 has 17 amino acids. The V end lost 2 bases, the J end lost 7 bases, and 21 bases lay between the germline ends. CDR3 bases: TGTGCTAGTGGTTTGCAGGTACTCCACCTAGCTCGACAGCCCCAGCATTTT. Amino acid sequence: CASGLQVLHLARQPQHF.

The chain carries TRBV10-2 and TRBJ2-2; TRBD2 matches at 7 bases. The length of the CDR3 is 14 residues. Germline CDR1 is WSHSY and CDR2 is SAAADI. V dropped 6 bases and J dropped 4; count of bases not matched to a gene: 5. The CDR3 sequence is CASRRREPTGELFF. CDR3 nucleotide sequence: TGCGCCAGCAGGCGGCGGGAGCCCACCGGGGAGCTGTTTTTT.

The rearrangement uses TRBV5-8 and TRBJ2-2; D is undetermined. The CDR3 has 13 amino acids. Germline V gene sequence: CDR1 SGHTS, CDR2 YDEGEE. V lost 2 bases and J 8 bases, leaving 10 bases between the germline ends. The CDR3 is CASSFGLAGELFF. The CDR3 DNA reads as TGTGCCAGCAGCTTTGGTCTGGCAGGGGAGCTGTTTTTT.

The chain uses TRBV25-1 and TRBJ1-2; weak D call: TRBD1 (5 bases). Per the germline V gene, CDR1 is MGHDK and CDR2 is SYGVNS. V was trimmed by 0 bases and J by 8 bases, leaving 13 bases between them. This CDR3 contains 14 residues. Written as DNA, the CDR3 is TGTGCCAGCAGTGAATATTCCGCTCAGGGAGGCTACACCTTC. It is translated as CASSEYSAQGGYTF.

In DNA form, the CDR3 reads TGTGCCAGCAGTTTATTTATAGGTGTAAGGGCTGAAGCTTTCTTT. It encodes CASSLFIGVRAEAFF. V and J are TRBV28 and TRBJ1-1, with unresolved D. Deletions cut 1 base from V and 6 bases from J, with 15 bases between. The CDR3 is made up of 15 amino acids. Germline V gene lookup returns CDR1 MDHEN and CDR2 SYDVKM.

J is TRBJ1-6 and V is TRBV5-5; D unresolved. This CDR3 is 15 amino acids long. Trimming pared 0 bases from V and 13 bases from J, leaving 17 bases between. Germline V lookup: CDR1 SGHKS, CDR2 YYEKEE (reference sequence). The CDR3 spells CASSLAPGLGEPLHF. The CDR3, as DNA: TGTGCCAGCAGCTTGGCCCCCGGCCTCGGGGAGCCCCTCCACTTT.